This T cell receptor beta chain was observed in a study of cytomegalovirus exposure and HLA in healthy donors. Study in general: Drawn from HLA-typed donors, roughly 87 million unique TCRs were held in an early data release.

Concerning this clone: What it recognizes is unknown.

The CDR3 consists of 14 residues. Germline assignment: CDR1 KGHSH and CDR2 LQKENI. V shed 3 bases and J 3 bases; nucleotides not matched to a gene: 3. Study conclusions and caveats: In a later analysis, at a false discovery rate of 0.05, under 20,000 TCR beta sequences matched HLA alleles. Further analysis, carried out later, found HLA-associated TCR beta chains more clonally expanded than equally common other chains.

The PCR had 60 Vbeta and 13 Jbeta primers. Sequencing was performed with immunoSEQ multiplex PCR; in TCRdb, only in-frame clones are kept and a portion is missing. Among approximately 93,000 clones listed, 75% to 85% were seen once. The clonotype originates from a male donor in good health and CMV-seropositive. The V gene is TRBV18, the J gene TRBJ2-5; 8 bases agree with TRBD2. Sequenced input: PBMCs. CDR3: CASSPGLAEETQYF. DNA for the CDR3: TGTGCCAGCTCACCCGGACTAGCAGAAGAGACCCAGTACTTC.